This T cell receptor beta chain was profiled in a study of blood T cell repertoires in COVID-19. Study details: The United States, Italy and Spain provided the acute and convalescent COVID-19 samples. PBMCs, B-cell-depleted T cells, or T cells were the source of the cDNA or gDNA that made up the material.

How the authors handled the data: Estimates of nucleated cell counts were drawn from the amplification of reference gene primers. Assay used: immunoSEQ multiplex PCR; TCRdb lists only in-frame clones, some missing. D and trimming come from the DNA, and the V and J calls and clone size come from that table. Of over 110,000 clones in the sample, 65% to 80% were seen once. The source of this sequence is a woman between 55 and 75 years old with acute or convalescent COVID-19. The material sequenced was peripheral blood.

Here the CDR3 reads CASSSLRQGTGANVLTF. CDR3 bases: TGTGCCAGCAGCTCCTTGAGACAGGGGACTGGGGCCAACGTCCTGACTTTC. The chain recombines TRBV7-2 with TRBJ2-6; 8 nucleotides agree with TRBD1. This CDR3 comprises 17 residues. V lost 4 bases to trimming and J lost 2 bases; unmatched junction nucleotides: 7. Germline V CDR1 and CDR2: SGHTA, FQGNSA.